Each of the 24 T cell receptor beta chains below was sequenced from the same sample in a study of shared clonotypes between healthy human individuals. Generated by immunoSEQ multiplex PCR, the TCRdb table keeps only in-frame clones and is missing some. The table has about 500,000 clones, roughly three quarters seen once. The sequenced sample was PBMCs. The receptors originated from a woman between 40 and 55 years old in good health. Some clones in this sample may be carry-over from other donors' samples.

This clone was observed once. The chain carries TRBV6-1 and TRBJ2-5; a possible D gene is TRBD2 (6 bases). Germline lookup yields CDR1 MNHNS and CDR2 SASEGT. Trimming cost V 3 bases and J 4 bases, with 15 bases left between them. CDR3 size: 15 residues. This chain's CDR3 is CASSEAAGTSETQYF. The CDR3 DNA follows: TGTGCCAGCAGTGAGGCAGCCGGGACTTCAGAGACCCAGTACTTC.

The genes are TRBV28 and TRBJ2-7; 12 bases match TRBD1. Per the germline V gene, CDR1 is MDHEN and CDR2 is SYDVKM. CDR3 length: 14 amino acids. V was clipped by 5 bases and J by 5 bases; unmatched bases: 4. The CDR3 DNA is TGTGCCAGCAGTCCGGGACAGGGGGCGGACGAGCAGTACTTC. Protein: CASSPGQGADEQYF.

V and J are TRBV6-6 and TRBJ2-7; a possible D gene is TRBD1 (6 bases). CDR1 and CDR2 from the germline V gene are MNHNY and SVGAGI (reference sequence). V was clipped by 10 bases and J by 3 bases, with 16 bases between them. The CDR3 extends over 13 amino acids. The CDR3 reads CATTKDRDYEQYF. The CDR3 DNA reads as TGTGCCACCACCAAGGACAGAGACTACGAGCAGTACTTC.

This rearrangement joins TRBV28 to TRBJ2-7, with D perhaps matching TRBD1 (6 bases). This CDR3 has 15 amino acids. V gave up 3 bases and J gave up 4 bases, with 16 bases separating them. Germline V gene data show CDR1 as MDHEN and CDR2 as SYDVKM. This chain's CDR3 is CASSFWTVQGYEQYF. DNA of the CDR3: TGTGCCAGCAGTTTTTGGACAGTCCAAGGATACGAGCAGTACTTC.

This clone appeared a few times. A single base separates this from a much larger clone, so it may be a read error. The CDR3 loop reads CASSPVGVRTVSYEQYF. The CDR3 DNA reads TGTGCCAGCAGCCCAGTTGGTGTGCGTACAGTCTCCTACGAGCAGTACTTC. The chain combines TRBV4-2 with TRBJ2-7; D call uncertain. Germline CDR1 and CDR2: LGHNA and YNFKEQ. This CDR3 comprises 17 residues. Trimming stripped 4 bases from V and 0 bases from J, with 19 bases between.

This clone was counted a single time. The J gene is TRBJ2-7, the V gene TRBV7-9, with D perhaps given as TRBD1 or TRBD2 (5 bases each). V was clipped by 5 bases and J by 12 bases, with 17 bases between them. Germline CDR1 and CDR2: SEHNR and FQNEAQ (reference sequence). The CDR3 extends over 12 amino acids. The CDR3 DNA reads as TGTGCCAGCAGCACCTCCGGGACGGGGATGTACTTC. It is translated as CASSTSGTGMYF.

The chain recombines TRBV4-3 with TRBJ2-1; 9 nucleotides match TRBD2. Trimming removed 3 bases from V and 0 bases from J; junction bases left unmatched: 3. The CDR3 length is 16 residues. The V gene's germline CDR1 is LGHNA and CDR2 YSLEER. The CDR3 sequence is CASSQEAGGSYNEQFF. CDR3 bases: TGCGCCAGCAGCCAGGAAGCGGGAGGCTCCTACAATGAGCAGTTCTTC.

The genes are TRBV5-5 and TRBJ1-2, with no clear D. The CDR3 spans 14 residues. Germline CDR1 and CDR2: SGHKS and YYEKEE (reference sequence). V was shortened by 0 bases and J by 2 bases, with 8 bases between the two germline ends. The CDR3 spells CASSLATSNYGYTF. The CDR3 DNA follows: TGTGCCAGCAGCTTGGCCACAAGCAACTATGGCTACACCTTC.

The chain has TRBV2 and TRBJ2-1, with 7 bases fitting TRBD2. The CDR3 has 15 amino acids. The junction had 6 bases not matched to a gene; V was cut back by 7 bases and J by 0 bases. Germline values: CDR1 SNHLY, CDR2 FYNNEI. The CDR3 region has the DNA TGTGCCAGCACCCTGACTAGCAGCTCCTACAATGAGCAGTTCTTC. Protein: CASTLTSSSYNEQFF. The complete variable domain, with remaining parts taken from reference TRBV2 and TRBJ2-1, reads EPEVTQTPSHQVTQMGQEVILRCVPISNHLYFYWYRQILGQKVEFLVSFYNNEISEKSEIFDDQFSVERPDGSNFTLKIRSTKLEDSAMYFCASTLTSSSYNEQFFGPGTRLTVL.

Note on this clone: The same CDR3 also results from other DNA sequences found in this sample. The gene calls are TRBV4-1 and TRBJ2-1, with D maybe TRBD2 (5 bases). Per germline, CDR1 MGHRA and CDR2 YSYEKL. This CDR3 region has 14 residues. Trimming removed 0 bases at V and 6 bases at J, with 9 bases between. This chain's CDR3 is CASSQEVAGNEQFF. The CDR3, as DNA: TGCGCCAGCAGCCAAGAGGTGGCGGGCAATGAGCAGTTCTTC.

The genes are TRBV30 and TRBJ1-1, with a tentative D call TRBD1 (6 bases). CDR3 length: 12 amino acids. Looked up from germline, CDR1 is GTSNPN and CDR2 is SVGIG (reference sequence). Trimming stripped 6 bases from V and 9 bases from J, with 17 bases between. CDR3 bases: TGTGCCTGCCGTCGATTAGACAGGAAAGCTTTCTTT. Translation: CACRRLDRKAFF.

CDR3 protein: CASSGTSGSAEQFF. The DNA of the CDR3 is TGCGCCAGCTCCGGGACTAGCGGGAGTGCTGAGCAGTTCTTC. The rearrangement uses TRBV10-1 and TRBJ2-1, with 14 bases fitting TRBD2. CDR3 length: 14 residues. Germline V CDR1 and CDR2: WNHNN, SYGVQD (reference sequence). V was pared by 8 bases and J by 9 bases, with 6 bases of the junction left unmatched.

The chain combines TRBV7-9 with TRBJ2-3; 13 bases map to TRBD2. With 5 bases clipped from V and 4 bases from J, the junction kept 3 bases outside the gene matches. Germline loops: CDR1 SEHNR, CDR2 FQNEAQ (reference sequence). The CDR3 is 15 residues long. In nucleotides, the CDR3 is TGTGCCAGCAGCGAAGGACTAGCGGGAGCAGATACGCAGTATTTT. Encoded protein: CASSEGLAGADTQYF. Full variable domain (rest looked up from reference TRBV7-9 and TRBJ2-3): DTGVSQNPRHKITKRGQNVTFRCDPISEHNRLYWYRQTLGQGPEFLTYFQNEAQLEKSRLLSDRFSAERPKGSFSTLEIQRTEQGDSAMYLCASSEGLAGADTQYFGPGTRLTVL.

The rearrangement joins TRBV15 to TRBJ2-3; perhaps TRBD2 as D (5 bases). Trimming stripped 1 base from V and 1 base from J, with 12 bases between. CDR1 is LNHNV, CDR2 YYDKDF, per germline (reference sequence). This CDR3 is 16 amino acids long. CDR3 amino acids: CATSRVPSKGTDTQYF. The DNA for the CDR3 is TGTGCCACCAGCAGAGTCCCTAGCAAGGGCACAGATACGCAGTATTTT.

J is TRBJ2-7 and V is TRBV7-3; 9 nucleotides line up with TRBD1. J was trimmed by 2 bases and V by 3 bases; bases with no gene match: 5. There are 15 residues in the CDR3. From germline, CDR1 is SGHTA and CDR2 FQGTGA. In DNA, the CDR3 is TGTGCCAGCAGCTTTTTCCGGGACAGGGCCTACGAGCAGTACTTC. It codes for CASSFFRDRAYEQYF.

The chain joins TRBV28 to TRBJ1-2, with TRBD1 matching 9 bases. This CDR3 is built from 15 residues. V was clipped by 2 bases and J by 4 bases; unmatched bases: 5. Germline V gene sequence: CDR1 MDHEN, CDR2 SYDVKM. The CDR3 nucleotides read TGTGCCAGCAGTTTACCCACAGGGGGCGTCTATGGCTACACCTTC. Its protein is CASSLPTGGVYGYTF.

The rearrangement uses TRBV7-9 and TRBJ2-1, with 9 bases fitting TRBD2. CDR3 length: 14 amino acids. After removal of 8 bases from V and 4 bases from J, the junction contained 6 bases not matched to a gene. The V gene's germline CDR1 is SEHNR and CDR2 FQNEAQ (reference sequence). CDR3 in DNA: TGTGCCAGCCAAGGGACTAGCAAATACAATGAGCAGTTCTTC. It specifies CASQGTSKYNEQFF.

This chain links TRBV7-2 with TRBJ2-1, with a possible D match to TRBD2 (6 bases). From germline, CDR1 is SGHTA and CDR2 FQGNSA. The CDR3 has 14 amino acids. With 7 bases removed from V and 5 bases from J, the gap between germline ends came to 15 bases. CDR3 bases: TGTGCCAGCACCCCCCGCGGGACCAACAATGAGCAGTTCTTC. Amino acids: CASTPRGTNNEQFF.

The chain carries TRBV5-1 and TRBJ2-7; 14 bases match TRBD2. This CDR3 has 19 residues. Per the germline V gene, CDR1 is SGHRS and CDR2 is YFSETQ. Trimming cost V 4 bases and J 4 bases; bases outside gene matches: 16. CDR3 residues: CASSPGHSPGLAGVYEQYF. CDR3 DNA: TGCGCCAGCAGCCCAGGACACTCACCGGGACTAGCGGGAGTTTACGAGCAGTACTTC.

The chain links TRBV15 to TRBJ2-7, with no clear D. Trimming took off 4 bases at V and 7 bases at J, with 11 bases between the two ends. CDR3 length: 12 amino acids. Germline CDR1 reads LNHNV; CDR2 reads YYDKDF (reference sequence). The CDR3 sequence is CATSKGRGEQYF. The CDR3, as DNA: TGTGCCACCAGCAAAGGACGTGGGGAGCAGTACTTC.

Points on this clone: This likely came from a read error, as a far larger clone is one base away. The chain carries TRBV6-5 and TRBJ1-5; D gene unclear. CDR3 length: 14 amino acids. Germline V gene data show CDR1 as MNHEY and CDR2 as SVGAGI. CDR3 sequence: CASRRTAYNRPQHF. DNA for the CDR3: TGTGCCAGCAGGAGGACCGCGTATAATCGGCCCCAGCATTTT.

The chain couples TRBV30 to TRBJ1-3; D call uncertain. The V end lost 5 bases, the J end lost 0 bases, and 11 bases lay between the germline ends. Germline V gene lookup returns CDR1 GTSNPN and CDR2 SVGIG (reference sequence). The CDR3 extends over 14 amino acids. CDR3 region: CAWGRVGSGNTIYF. DNA for the CDR3: TGTGCCTGGGGTCGGGTTGGCTCTGGAAACACCATATATTTT. Filled out from reference TRBV30 and TRBJ1-3, the complete variable domain reads SQTIHQWPATLVQPVGSPLSLECTVEGTSNPNLYWYRQAAGRGLQLLFYSVGIGQISSEVPQNLSASRPQDRQFILSSKKLLLSDSGFYLCAWGRVGSGNTIYFGEGSWLTVV.

The chain couples TRBV11-2 to TRBJ2-7, with D possibly matching TRBD2 (5 bases). CDR1 and CDR2 (germline): SGHAT, FQNNGV. With 5 bases removed from V and 0 bases from J, the gap between germline ends came to 14 bases. This CDR3 region has 15 residues. The CDR3 DNA reads TGTGCCAGCAGCCACGGACTGTCGAGCTCCTACGAGCAGTACTTC. Residues: CASSHGLSSSYEQYF.

The DNA for the CDR3 is TGTGCCAGCAGGGACGCGGCTGGGAGAAACACCATATATTTT. This codes for CASRDAAGRNTIYF. The J gene is TRBJ1-3, the V gene TRBV28; D not resolved. V lost 6 bases and J lost 5, with 14 bases in between. This CDR3 contains 14 residues. CDR1 and CDR2 from the germline V gene are MDHEN and SYDVKM. The variable domain in full, completed from reference TRBV28 and TRBJ1-3, reads DVKVTQSSRYLVKRTGEKVFLECVQDMDHENMFWYRQDPGLGLRLIYFSYDVKMKEKGDIPEGYSVSREKKERFSLILESASTNQTSMYLCASRDAAGRNTIYFGEGSWLTVV.